The 20 T cell receptor beta chains given below trace back to one sample, sequenced in a study of cytomegalovirus exposure and HLA in healthy donors. Vbeta (60) and Jbeta (13) primers were used in the PCR. The protocol was immunoSEQ multiplex PCR, while the TCRdb copy is restricted to in-frame clones and leaves out a portion. The sample consists of around 120,000 clones, 70% to 80% of them appearing once. Sequences were obtained from PBMCs. The receptors derive from a woman between 18 and 30 years old in good health and CMV-seronegative.

This sequence joins TRBV28 and TRBJ1-1, with TRBD1 matching over 8 bases. The germline V gene encodes CDR1 MDHEN and CDR2 SYDVKM. With V trimmed by 3 bases and J by 1 base, 7 bases remained unmatched. CDR3 length: 16 amino acids. This chain's CDR3 is CASSFDGTGGNTEAFF. Written as DNA, the CDR3 is TGTGCCAGCAGTTTTGACGGGACAGGAGGGAACACTGAAGCTTTCTTT.

The chain links TRBV10-3 to TRBJ2-7, with 7 nucleotides matching TRBD1. V dropped 6 bases and J dropped 3; count of bases not matched to a gene: 2. The CDR3 is 12 residues long. Germline loops: CDR1 ENHRY, CDR2 SYGVKD. As DNA, the CDR3 is TGTGCCATCAGCCGGGACAGCTACGAGCAGTACTTC. This gives the protein CAISRDSYEQYF.

This chain joins TRBV6-6 and TRBJ2-7, with 9 bases lining up with TRBD1. The CDR3 is 14 residues long. Trimming took 5 bases from V and 7 from J; bases not matched to a gene: 9. Germline CDR1 reads MNHNY; CDR2 reads SVGAGI (reference sequence). As DNA, the CDR3 is TGTGCCAGCAGTAAGGGACAGGGCCTTGGGGAGCAGTACTTC. Its protein is CASSKGQGLGEQYF.

This clone was counted a few times. The chain links TRBV4-1 to TRBJ1-2, with TRBD1 identical over 7 bases. The trim removed 6 bases at V and 3 bases at J, leaving 10 bases unmatched. The CDR3 covers 15 residues. In germline, CDR1 is MGHRA, CDR2 YSYEKL. The CDR3 region is CASRLASTGDYGYTF. The CDR3 DNA sequence: TGCGCCAGCAGACTCGCTAGTACAGGGGACTATGGCTACACCTTC.

This rearrangement joins TRBV5-1 to TRBJ1-1; D remains unclear. The V gene's germline CDR1 is SGHRS and CDR2 YFSETQ. V was trimmed by 4 bases and J by 0 bases, leaving 13 bases between them. This CDR3 spans 15 amino acids. Here the CDR3 reads CASSLSGQMNTEAFF. CDR3 nucleotides: TGCGCCAGCAGCCTTTCTGGCCAGATGAACACTGAAGCTTTCTTT.

The rearrangement uses TRBV28 and TRBJ2-3; D might be TRBD1 (5 bases). The CDR3 spans 15 residues. The V end was cut by 6 bases, the J end by 1 base, with 14 bases between. Germline CDR1 and CDR2: MDHEN and SYDVKM. The CDR3 DNA reads as TGTGCCAGCAGGGATGGAACGACAGGCACAGATACGCAGTATTTT. It specifies CASRDGTTGTDTQYF.

This clone came up a few times. This chain joins TRBV18 and TRBJ1-1, with TRBD1 matching over 8 bases. This CDR3 is 14 amino acids long. V was pared by 4 bases and J by 4 bases, with 5 bases of the junction left unmatched. Per germline, CDR1 KGHSH and CDR2 LQKENI. Written as DNA, the CDR3 is TGTGCCAGCTCACGCCCAGGGGGCCTCACTGAAGCTTTCTTT. This encodes CASSRPGGLTEAFF.

The table lists this clone with a few counts. The chain joins TRBV6-5 to TRBJ2-1, with 9 bases identical to TRBD2. Germline trimming cut 4 bases from V and 4 bases from J; bases unmatched to any gene: 8. The CDR3 contains 16 residues. Germline values: CDR1 MNHEY, CDR2 SVGAGI. The CDR3 DNA is TGTGCCAGCAGTTCATCAGCGGGGGGCCTGTACAATGAGCAGTTCTTC. Its protein product is CASSSSAGGLYNEQFF.

Only a few counts were recorded for this clone. The J gene is TRBJ2-1, the V gene TRBV5-1; TRBD2 matches at 13 bases. This CDR3 contains 15 residues. Per the germline V gene, CDR1 is SGHRS and CDR2 is YFSETQ. With 5 bases clipped from V and 4 bases from J, the junction kept 3 bases outside the gene matches. CDR3 protein: CASRPGLAGYNEQFF. Here the CDR3 DNA reads TGCGCCAGCAGACCGGGACTAGCGGGGTACAATGAGCAGTTCTTC.

The chain carries TRBV5-1 and TRBJ1-1, with 11 positions matching TRBD1. Germline-derived CDR1 and CDR2 are SGHRS and YFSETQ. The CDR3 is made up of 17 amino acids. The ends lost 5 bases at V and 11 bases at J; junction bases unmatched: 20. The CDR3 coding sequence is TGCGCCAGCAGGTACCGATCAGGAGGACAGGGGGCAGGAGGGGCTTTCTTT. Translating gives CASRYRSGGQGAGGAFF.

This clone was observed a handful of times. V is TRBV28 and J is TRBJ2-3, with 9 bases that match TRBD2. V gave up 6 bases and J gave up 1 base; unmatched junction bases: 2. Germline lookup yields CDR1 MDHEN and CDR2 SYDVKM. This CDR3 comprises 14 residues. CDR3 sequence: CASSGGGGTDTQYF. CDR3 nucleotide sequence: TGTGCCAGCAGCGGCGGGGGGGGCACAGATACGCAGTATTTT. Combining the CDR3 with reference TRBV28 and TRBJ2-3 gives the whole variable domain DVKVTQSSRYLVKRTGEKVFLECVQDMDHENMFWYRQDPGLGLRLIYFSYDVKMKEKGDIPEGYSVSREKKERFSLILESASTNQTSMYLCASSGGGGTDTQYFGPGTRLTVL.

This clone was seen only once. The rearrangement links TRBV30 to TRBJ2-5, with D perhaps matching TRBD2 (5 bases). The CDR3 has 16 amino acids. Trimming shortened V by 0 bases and J by 5 bases, and 19 bases separated the two germline ends. Germline V gene data show CDR1 as GTSNPN and CDR2 as SVGIG (reference sequence). CDR3 amino acids: CAWSVLGSLLRETQYF. Here the CDR3 DNA reads TGTGCCTGGAGTGTACTAGGGAGTTTGTTAAGGGAGACCCAGTACTTC.

The V call is TRBV6-6, the J call TRBJ1-2, with D possibly TRBD1 on 6 matching bases. Trimming pared 7 bases from V and 2 bases from J, leaving 17 bases between. Looked up from germline, CDR1 is MNHNY and CDR2 is SVGAGI (reference sequence). The CDR3 extends over 15 amino acids. This CDR3 is CASKLTGTLNYGYTF. The CDR3 region has the DNA TGTGCCAGCAAGCTAACAGGGACACTAAACTATGGCTACACCTTC.

The chain joins TRBV2 to TRBJ1-6; the D gene is possibly TRBD1 (6 bases). Per germline, CDR1 SNHLY and CDR2 FYNNEI. The CDR3 sequence is 13 residues long. With 6 bases removed from V and 13 bases from J, the gap between germline ends came to 16 bases. CDR3 sequence reads: CASRRQDRTPLHF. CDR3 nucleotides: TGTGCCAGCAGGCGTCAGGACAGAACGCCCCTCCACTTT.

As to this clone: Because the CDR3 is missing its conserved closing phenylalanine or tryptophan, this is likely a read error. This chain connects TRBV27 to TRBJ1-1; D perhaps matches TRBD1 (5 bases). The CDR3 runs to 13 residues. Germline CDR1 is MNHEY and CDR2 is SMNVEV (reference sequence). V was cut by 6 bases and J by 7 bases, with 15 bases left in between. The CDR3, as DNA: TGTGCCAGCAGCTTAGGGGCAGCTAATGAAGCTTTCGTT. Translating it yields CASSLGAANEAFV.

There are a few counts of this clone. This rearrangement joins TRBV28 to TRBJ2-3; the match to TRBD1 covers 7 bases. V lost 7 bases and J lost 1; bases outside the gene matches: 11. Germline V gene data show CDR1 as MDHEN and CDR2 as SYDVKM. The CDR3 is 16 residues long. The CDR3 spells CASTTVRGRGTDTQYF. The CDR3 nucleotides read TGTGCCAGCACTACCGTGAGGGGGCGGGGCACAGATACGCAGTATTTT.

The chain employs TRBV25-1 and TRBJ1-1, with a tentative D call TRBD1 (6 bases). The V end lost 7 bases, the J end lost 7 bases, and 19 bases lay between the germline ends. CDR3 length: 14 residues. Germline V lookup: CDR1 MGHDK, CDR2 SYGVNS. The CDR3 region is CASNPGQMTVEAFF. In nucleotides, the CDR3 is TGTGCCAGCAACCCCGGACAGATGACAGTTGAAGCTTTCTTT.

This clone was observed a handful of times. The J gene is TRBJ1-1, the V gene TRBV6-4; 8 positions match TRBD1. V lost 6 bases, J lost 4 bases, and 7 bases stayed unmatched. CDR3 length equals 14 residues. The germline V gene has CDR1 MRHNA and CDR2 SNTAGT. The CDR3 region is CASREGTGGTEAFF. DNA for the CDR3: TGTGCCAGCAGGGAGGGTACAGGGGGCACTGAAGCTTTCTTT.

V is TRBV29-1 and J is TRBJ2-1; 11 nucleotides match TRBD2. Germline V gives CDR1 SQVTM, CDR2 ANQGSEA. There are 18 residues in the CDR3. Trimming at V came to 1 base and at J to 3 bases, leaving 11 bases not matched to a gene. The DNA for the CDR3 is TGCAGCGTTGAAGGGGGAGAGCTAGCGGGGGGAAACTACAATGAGCAGTTCTTC. Translated, it gives CSVEGGELAGGNYNEQFF.

V gene TRBV7-2 combines with J gene TRBJ1-1; weak D call: TRBD1 (5 bases). The CDR3 loop spans 14 amino acids. V lost 7 bases and J lost 4, with 16 bases in between. Germline-derived CDR1 and CDR2 are SGHTA and FQGNSA. The CDR3: CASTPGGKGTEAFF. The CDR3 DNA reads TGTGCCAGCACGCCCGGGGGTAAGGGCACTGAAGCTTTCTTT.